This is a list of T cell receptor beta chains from one sample in a study of blood T cells in healthy people across ages. TCRdb processed the 5' RACE reads anew with MiXCR; each CDR3 protein has one entry. The sample yields more than 1.4 million distinct CDR3 sequences, around 39% seen once. Sequencing input: blood. The receptors here all came from a woman aged 18 to 35 in good health. Both conserved end residues are part of each CDR3. Fields, in order: clone size, V gene, J gene, D gene, CDR3 protein, CDR3 DNA. A D gene is named only where the DNA matches it firmly. Size is stated for part of the rows, as once, few or many counts, or as a class when the clone is expanded.

many	TRBV12-3/TRBV12-4	TRBJ1-1	.	CASSQIGGEAFF	TGTGCCAGCAGCCAAATCGGCGGTGAAGCTTTCTTT
few	TRBV6-1	TRBJ1-2	TRBD1	CASTLDRVYGYTF	TGTGCCAGCACTCTAGACAGGGTTTATGGCTACACCTTC
.	TRBV5-1	TRBJ1-2	TRBD1	CASSNPGQGPTSGYTF	TGCGCCAGCAGCAACCCCGGACAGGGCCCAACTAGTGGCTACACCTTC
.	TRBV19	TRBJ1-1	.	CASSGGLYNTEAFF	TGTGCCAGTTCGGGAGGATTATACAACACTGAAGCTTTCTTT
few	TRBV7-9	TRBJ2-5	.	CASSPSVVTQYF	TGTGCCAGCAGCCCTTCAGTTGTGACCCAGTACTTC
few	TRBV27	TRBJ1-2	TRBD1	CASSFEAGQGPYGYTF	TGTGCCAGCAGTTTCGAGGCGGGACAGGGCCCATATGGCTACACCTTC
few	TRBV4-1	TRBJ1-1	TRBD1	CASSPTGAVTEAFF	TGCGCCAGCAGCCCCACAGGGGCCGTCACTGAAGCTTTCTTT
.	TRBV9	TRBJ2-3	TRBD2	CASSPFWGTSGTDTQYF	TGTGCCAGCAGCCCATTCTGGGGGACTAGCGGCACAGATACGCAGTATTTT
.	TRBV2	TRBJ2-6	.	CASSGGRLGANVLTF	TGTGCCAGCAGTGGGGGGCGGTTAGGGGCCAACGTCCTGACTTTC
few	TRBV12-3/TRBV12-4	TRBJ2-7	.	CASSPGREGPNEQYF	TGTGCCAGCAGCCCAGGGCGCGAGGGGCCGAACGAGCAGTACTTC
.	TRBV29-1	TRBJ2-7	.	CSVAGVDSSPYEQYF	TGCAGCGTTGCGGGAGTGGACAGCTCCCCCTACGAGCAGTACTTC
.	TRBV20-1	TRBJ2-1	TRBD2	CSAGLAGLLNEQFF	TGCAGTGCTGGACTAGCGGGGCTCCTTAATGAGCAGTTCTTC
few	TRBV27	TRBJ2-7	TRBD2	CASSPQASGELEQYF	TGTGCCAGCAGTCCACAGGCTAGCGGGGAACTAGAGCAGTACTTC
.	TRBV6-5	TRBJ2-1	TRBD2	CASSYVAGVSEQFF	TGTGCCAGCAGCTATGTGGCGGGAGTTAGTGAGCAGTTCTTC
.	TRBV9	TRBJ1-2	.	CASSVAGGSNYGYTF	TGTGCCAGCAGCGTAGCAGGCGGCTCTAACTATGGCTACACCTTC
few	TRBV4-1	TRBJ1-2	.	CASSQEIVGGYGYTF	TGCGCCAGCAGCCAAGAAATAGTAGGGGGCTATGGCTACACCTTC
.	TRBV4-1	TRBJ2-3	TRBD2	CASSQLLAGGPGDTQYF	TGCGCCAGCAGCCAACTACTAGCGGGGGGGCCGGGAGATACGCAGTATTTT
.	TRBV11-2	TRBJ1-2	.	CASSFTENNYGYTF	TGTGCCAGCAGTTTCACAGAGAACAACTATGGCTACACCTTC
once	TRBV7-9	TRBJ2-2	TRBD1	CASSPPTGGFTGELFF	TGTGCCAGCAGCCCCCCGACAGGGGGCTTTACCGGGGAGCTGTTTTTT
.	TRBV28	TRBJ2-7	TRBD1	CASFPSGTGKSSVYF	TGTGCCAGCTTTCCGTCCGGGACAGGGAAAAGTTCGGTGTACTTC
.	TRBV7-7	TRBJ2-3	TRBD2	CASSWEGGTQYF	TGTGCTAGCAGCTGGGAGGGTGGGACGCAGTATTTT
many	TRBV29-1	TRBJ2-5	.	CSVFGEGETQYF	TGCAGCGTTTTCGGCGAAGGAGAGACCCAGTACTTC
.	TRBV29-1	TRBJ2-1	.	CSGGHLCNEQFF	TGCAGTGGTGGACACCTCTGCAATGAGCAGTTCTTC